This T cell receptor beta chain appears in the sequencing data of a study of CD8 T cells in ankylosing spondylitis. General study points: There was a TCR beta motif, made of eight highly homologous variants, that appeared characteristic of ankylosing spondylitis blood.

A single record per CDR3 protein comes from TCRdb applying MiXCR to the 5' RACE reads. The sample has 650,000 to 800,000 distinct CDR3 sequences, 15% to 20% seen once; the top ten hold under 20%. Points on this clonotype: Antigen unknown.

The length of the CDR3 is 15 residues. The V gene's germline CDR1 is MNHNS and CDR2 SASEGT. Trimming left V 5 bases short and J 2 bases short, with 15 bases between. The sample was blood, either unsorted or a sorted T cell fraction (not recorded which). The V and J genes are TRBV6-1 and TRBJ1-2; the D gene is possibly TRBD1 (6 bases). The clonotype originates from a male donor with ankylosing spondylitis. The chain's CDR3 is CASSTSRGFNYGYTF. Here the CDR3 DNA reads TGTGCCAGCAGTACGAGCAGGGGCTTCAACTATGGCTACACCTTC.